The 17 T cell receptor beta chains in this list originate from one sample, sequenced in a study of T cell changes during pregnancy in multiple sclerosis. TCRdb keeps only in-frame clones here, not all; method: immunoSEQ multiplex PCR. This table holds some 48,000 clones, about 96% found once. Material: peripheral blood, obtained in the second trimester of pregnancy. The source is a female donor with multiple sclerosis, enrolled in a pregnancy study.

The CDR3 region has the DNA TGCGCCAGCAGTGAGTTCGGCCTAGCGGGCAATGAGCAGTTCTTC. Its protein product is CASSEFGLAGNEQFF. V is TRBV10-1 and J is TRBJ2-1; 8 nucleotides agree with TRBD2. J lost 6 bases, V lost 1 base, and 5 bases had no gene match. The CDR3 has 15 amino acids. Germline V gene sequence: CDR1 WNHNN, CDR2 SYGVQD (reference sequence).

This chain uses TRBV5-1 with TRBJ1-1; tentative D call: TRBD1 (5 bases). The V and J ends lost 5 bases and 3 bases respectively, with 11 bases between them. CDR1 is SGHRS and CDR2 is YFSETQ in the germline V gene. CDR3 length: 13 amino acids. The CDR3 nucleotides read TGCGCCAGCAGAATGCCGGGGGACACTGAAGCTTTCTTT. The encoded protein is CASRMPGDTEAFF. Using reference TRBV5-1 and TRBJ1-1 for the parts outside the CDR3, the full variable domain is KAGVTQTPRYLIKTRGQQVTLSCSPISGHRSVSWYQQTPGQGLQFLFEYFSETQRNKGNFPGRFSGRQFSNSRSEMNVSTLELGDSALYLCASRMPGDTEAFFGQGTRLTVV.

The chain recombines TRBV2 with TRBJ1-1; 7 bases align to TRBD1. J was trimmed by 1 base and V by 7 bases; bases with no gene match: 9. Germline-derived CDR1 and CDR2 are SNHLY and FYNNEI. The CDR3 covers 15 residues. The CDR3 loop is CASTGPGTENTEAFF. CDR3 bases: TGTGCCAGCACTGGACCCGGGACAGAGAACACTGAAGCTTTCTTT.

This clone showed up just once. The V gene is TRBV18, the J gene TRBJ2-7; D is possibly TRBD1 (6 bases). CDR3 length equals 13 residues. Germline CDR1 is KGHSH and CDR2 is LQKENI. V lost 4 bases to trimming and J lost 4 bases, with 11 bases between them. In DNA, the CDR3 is TGTGCCAGCTCACGAAAGCAGGGGTACGAGCAGTACTTC. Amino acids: CASSRKQGYEQYF.

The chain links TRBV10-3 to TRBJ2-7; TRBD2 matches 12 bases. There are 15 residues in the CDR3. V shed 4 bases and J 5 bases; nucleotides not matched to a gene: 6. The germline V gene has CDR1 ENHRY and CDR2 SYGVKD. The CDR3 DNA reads TGTGCCATCAGTGCCACTAGCGGGAGGTCCAACGAGCAGTACTTC. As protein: CAISATSGRSNEQYF.

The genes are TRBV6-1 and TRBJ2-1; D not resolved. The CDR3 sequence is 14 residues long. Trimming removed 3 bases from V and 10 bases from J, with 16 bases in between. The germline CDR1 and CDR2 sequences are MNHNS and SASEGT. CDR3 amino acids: CASSEILASREQFF. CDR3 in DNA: TGTGCCAGCAGTGAGATCCTCGCCTCACGGGAGCAGTTCTTC.

As DNA, the CDR3 is TGTGCCAGCAGCTTAGTAGGGGGCGGTGGCAAAAACATTCAGTACTTC. This encodes CASSLVGGGGKNIQYF. J is TRBJ2-4 and V is TRBV7-2; TRBD1 matches 7 bases. Germline V gene lookup returns CDR1 SGHTA and CDR2 FQGNSA. The CDR3 length is 16 residues. V gave up 1 base and J gave up 3 bases; unmatched junction bases: 6. Full variable domain (missing parts from reference TRBV7-2 and TRBJ2-4): GAGVSQSPSNKVTEKGKDVELRCDPISGHTALYWYRQSLGQGLEFLIYFQGNSAPDKSGLPSDRFSAERTGGSVSTLTIQRTQQEDSAVYLCASSLVGGGGKNIQYFGAGTRLSVL.

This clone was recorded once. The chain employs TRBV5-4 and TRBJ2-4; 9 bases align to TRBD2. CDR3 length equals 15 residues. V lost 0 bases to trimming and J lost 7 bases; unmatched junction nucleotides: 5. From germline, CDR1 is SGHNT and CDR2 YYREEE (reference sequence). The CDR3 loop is CASSLVVAGVNIQYF. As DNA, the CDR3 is TGTGCCAGCAGCTTGGTGGTAGCGGGAGTGAACATTCAGTACTTC.

The CDR3 here is CASSPMSGHTYNEQFF. CDR3 coding DNA: TGTGCCAGCTCACCGATGTCGGGACACACCTACAATGAGCAGTTCTTC. The gene calls are TRBV18 and TRBJ2-1, with a tentative D call TRBD1 (6 bases). This CDR3 contains 16 residues. The germline CDR1 and CDR2 sequences are KGHSH and LQKENI. With 3 bases removed from V and 2 bases from J, the gap between germline ends came to 14 bases.

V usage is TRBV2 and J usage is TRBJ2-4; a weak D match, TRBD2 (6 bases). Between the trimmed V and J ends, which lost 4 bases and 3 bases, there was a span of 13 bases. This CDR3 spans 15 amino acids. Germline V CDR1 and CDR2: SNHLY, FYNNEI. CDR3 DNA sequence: TGTGCCAGCAGTGGAGTACCGGAGGGCAAAAACATTCAGTACTTC. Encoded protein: CASSGVPEGKNIQYF.

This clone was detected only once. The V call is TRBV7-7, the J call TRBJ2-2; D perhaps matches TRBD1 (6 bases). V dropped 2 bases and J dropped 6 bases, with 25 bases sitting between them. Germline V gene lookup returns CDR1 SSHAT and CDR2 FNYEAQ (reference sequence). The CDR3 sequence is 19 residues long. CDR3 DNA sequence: TGTGCCAGCAGCTTATGGTCCACAGGGAGTAGACTGAGAGCCGGGGAGCTGTTTTTT. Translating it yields CASSLWSTGSRLRAGELFF.

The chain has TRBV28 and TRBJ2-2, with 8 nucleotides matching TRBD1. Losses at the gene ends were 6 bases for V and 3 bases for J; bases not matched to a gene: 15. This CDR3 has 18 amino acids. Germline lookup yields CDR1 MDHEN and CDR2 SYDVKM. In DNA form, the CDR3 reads TGTGCCAGCAGCCGATGGACAGGGCCAAGGCAACACACCGGGGAGCTGTTTTTT. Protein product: CASSRWTGPRQHTGELFF. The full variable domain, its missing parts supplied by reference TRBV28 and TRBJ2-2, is DVKVTQSSRYLVKRTGEKVFLECVQDMDHENMFWYRQDPGLGLRLIYFSYDVKMKEKGDIPEGYSVSREKKERFSLILESASTNQTSMYLCASSRWTGPRQHTGELFFGEGSRLTVL.

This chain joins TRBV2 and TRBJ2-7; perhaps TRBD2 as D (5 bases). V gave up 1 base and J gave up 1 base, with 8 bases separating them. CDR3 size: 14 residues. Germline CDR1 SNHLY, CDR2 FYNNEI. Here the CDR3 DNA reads TGTGCCAGCAGTGAAGGTGCGGGTTCCTACGAGCAGTACTTC. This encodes CASSEGAGSYEQYF.

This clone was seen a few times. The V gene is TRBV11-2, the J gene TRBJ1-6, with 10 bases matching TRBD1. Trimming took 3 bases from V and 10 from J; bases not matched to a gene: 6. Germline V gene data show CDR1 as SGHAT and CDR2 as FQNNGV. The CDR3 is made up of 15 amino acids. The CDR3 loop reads CASSFQDRGYSPLHF. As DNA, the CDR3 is TGTGCCAGCAGCTTCCAGGACAGGGGGTACTCACCCCTCCACTTT. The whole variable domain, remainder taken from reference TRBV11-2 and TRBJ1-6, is EAGVAQSPRYKIIEKRQSVAFWCNPISGHATLYWYQQILGQGPKLLIQFQNNGVVDDSQLPKDRFSAERLKGVDSTLKIQPAKLEDSAVYLCASSFQDRGYSPLHFGNGTRLTVT.

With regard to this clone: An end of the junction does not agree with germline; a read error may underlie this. CDR3 coding DNA: TGTGCCAGCAGCCCTCTAGGGGCACCCGCCCAAGTTTTT. As protein: CASSPLGAPAQVF. The rearrangement uses TRBV4-2 and TRBJ2-3; possible D gene TRBD1, 5 bases. The germline V gene has CDR1 LGHNA and CDR2 YNFKEQ. The length of the CDR3 is 13 residues.

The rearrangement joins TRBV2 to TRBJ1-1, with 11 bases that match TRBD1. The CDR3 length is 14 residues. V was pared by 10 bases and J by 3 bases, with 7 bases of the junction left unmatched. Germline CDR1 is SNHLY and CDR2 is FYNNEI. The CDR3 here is CATRGTGGDTEAFF. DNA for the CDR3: TGTGCCACCCGAGGGACAGGGGGTGACACTGAAGCTTTCTTT.

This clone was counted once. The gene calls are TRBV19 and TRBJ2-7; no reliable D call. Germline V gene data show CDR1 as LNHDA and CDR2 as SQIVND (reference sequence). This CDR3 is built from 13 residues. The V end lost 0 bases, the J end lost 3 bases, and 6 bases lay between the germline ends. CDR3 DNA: TGTGCCAGTAGTATAGAGGCCAGCTACGAGCAGTACTTC. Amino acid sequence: CASSIEASYEQYF.